These 8 T cell receptor beta chains share one sample of origin, sequenced in a study of blood T cells in healthy people across ages. Next came a second PCR, run for roughly 6 to 11 cycles, which used a sample-barcoded 5' primer along with a J-beta primer mix. TCRdb recomputed calls from the 5' RACE reads with MiXCR, one row per CDR3 protein. The sample consists of 780,000 or so distinct CDR3 sequences, just under 25% of them appearing once. These data were likewise used in another study, on T cells of mothers and their children.

The sample consisted of blood. All receptors come from a boy aged 5 to 17 in good health.

This clonotype was observed a handful of times. This chain links TRBV7-3 with TRBJ2-5; 7 bases agree with TRBD2. This CDR3 is built from 15 residues. The ends lost 3 bases at V and 4 bases at J; junction bases unmatched: 8. The germline V gene has CDR1 SGHTA and CDR2 FQGTGA. CDR3 nucleotide sequence: TGTGCCAGCAGCTTCCTGGCGGGAGAAGGAGAGACCCAGTACTTC. Amino acid sequence: CASSFLAGEGETQYF.

The chain couples TRBV28 to TRBJ1-1; D perhaps matches TRBD1 (5 bases). This CDR3 has 13 amino acids. Germline CDR1 is MDHEN and CDR2 is SYDVKM. Trimming pared 5 bases from V and 8 bases from J, leaving 15 bases between. In DNA form, the CDR3 reads TGTGCCAGCAGTACCCCGCGGGGCGTGGAAGCTTTCTTT. Translated, it gives CASSTPRGVEAFF.

This rearrangement joins TRBV6-5 to TRBJ1-4; the D is unclear. Germline V CDR1 and CDR2: MNHEY, SVGAGI. The CDR3 consists of 14 residues. V dropped 8 bases and J dropped 5 bases, with 15 bases sitting between them. CDR3 loop: CASARTAGNEKLFF. As DNA, the CDR3 is TGTGCCAGCGCCAGGACGGCGGGGAATGAAAAACTGTTTTTT.

This clonotype was seen more than once but under ten times. The chain recombines TRBV28 with TRBJ1-2, with a weak D call TRBD1 (5 bases). Germline loops: CDR1 MDHEN, CDR2 SYDVKM. The CDR3 totals 14 residues. Deletions cut 7 bases from V and 7 bases from J, with 19 bases between. The CDR3 region has the DNA TGTGCCAGCATCCAAGGCGGGGCGGGGGGTGGCTACACCTTC. It codes for CASIQGGAGGGYTF.

This clonotype came up a few times. This chain connects TRBV2 to TRBJ2-1, with TRBD2 matching 13 bases. This CDR3 spans 14 amino acids. The J segment lost 9 bases and the V segment lost 8 bases, leaving 7 bases of the junction unmatched. Per the germline V gene, CDR1 is SNHLY and CDR2 is FYNNEI. CDR3 sequence: CASETSGRASEQFF. The CDR3 DNA reads TGTGCCAGCGAAACTAGCGGGAGGGCCTCTGAGCAGTTCTTC.

Only a few counts were recorded for this clonotype. The chain recombines TRBV20-1 with TRBJ2-1; TRBD1 is a possible D gene (6 bases). This CDR3 comprises 16 residues. From germline, CDR1 is DFQATT and CDR2 SNEGSKA (reference sequence). V lost 0 bases to trimming and J lost 4 bases, with 16 bases between them. CDR3: CSARDSAGASYNEQFF. As DNA, the CDR3 is TGCAGTGCTAGAGATTCGGCAGGGGCTTCGTACAATGAGCAGTTCTTC.

This clonotype was observed many times. The CDR3: CASSRGPSGDQETQYF. The CDR3 bases are TGTGCCAGCAGCAGGGGGCCTTCTGGGGACCAAGAGACCCAGTACTTC. This chain connects TRBV7-9 to TRBJ2-5, with 7 bases fitting TRBD1. V lost 5 bases to trimming and J lost 0 bases; unmatched junction nucleotides: 9. This CDR3 has 16 amino acids. Germline lookup yields CDR1 SEHNR and CDR2 FQNEAQ (reference sequence).

The V gene is TRBV20-1, the J gene TRBJ2-1; D is uncertain. There are 13 residues in the CDR3. Germline values: CDR1 DFQATT, CDR2 SNEGSKA (reference sequence). The V end was cut by 6 bases, the J end by 8 bases, with 17 bases between. The CDR3 sequence is CSADIENWDEQFF. CDR3 nucleotides: TGCAGTGCCGACATTGAAAATTGGGATGAGCAGTTCTTC.